A single sample gave rise to the 9 T cell receptor beta chains below, sequenced in a study of vaccination and CD4 T cells after COVID-19. Stated treatment: approximately 9-day PBMC culture with coronavirus spike peptide pools or control peptides (ViraFEST assay). Investigators obtained the unexposed donor's CD4+ T cells before the COVID-19 pandemic (2011-2018). No antigen is known for these receptors. Cultured CD4+ T cell DNA was sequenced using the Oncomine TCR Beta short-read assay. Genomic DNA was isolated from CD4+ T cells that had been cultured. Each CDR3 protein gets one entry after TCRdb re-called the PCR reads with MiXCR. The data contain 10,000 or so distinct CDR3 sequences, roughly 30% of them singletons. Sequences were obtained from CD4+ T cells from blood, cultured in vitro. The receptors stem from a human donor in good health.

V usage is TRBV11-3 and J usage is TRBJ2-2, with TRBD1 matching 8 bases. The CDR3 consists of 13 residues. V lost 5 bases and J lost 5; bases outside the gene matches: 1. The germline V gene encodes CDR1 SGHNT and CDR2 YENEEA. CDR3 DNA sequence: TGTGCCAGCAGCAACAGGGGGACCGGGGAGCTGTTTTTT. This translates into CASSNRGTGELFF.

This chain links TRBV6-5 with TRBJ2-3; D gene uncertain. The CDR3 runs 15 residues. Between the trimmed V and J ends, which lost 1 base and 0 bases, there was a span of 8 bases. Germline V gene lookup returns CDR1 MNHEY and CDR2 SVGAGI. The CDR3 nucleotides are TGTGCCAGCAGTTACTTCAGCACTAGCACAGATACGCAGTATTTT. Its protein product is CASSYFSTSTDTQYF.

This rearrangement joins TRBV28 to TRBJ2-7; possible D gene TRBD1, 5 bases. This CDR3 comprises 14 residues. V lost 7 bases and J lost 2, with 15 bases in between. In germline, CDR1 is MDHEN, CDR2 SYDVKM. As DNA, the CDR3 is TGTGCCAGCAACGCTGCAGGGCCAACCTACGAGCAGTACTTC. Translating it yields CASNAAGPTYEQYF.

This clonotype was seen a handful of times. This chain joins TRBV7-2 and TRBJ2-5; TRBD2 matches at 7 bases. The CDR3 is made up of 14 amino acids. Trimming cost V 6 bases and J 2 bases; bases outside gene matches: 6. Germline CDR1 reads SGHTA; CDR2 reads FQGNSA. Here the CDR3 DNA reads TGTGCCAGCAGGCCAACTAGCGTACAAGAGACCCAGTACTTC. It specifies CASRPTSVQETQYF.

The V gene is TRBV2, the J gene TRBJ2-2, with D perhaps TRBD2 (6 bases). The CDR3 consists of 14 residues. Trimming took 7 bases from V and 4 from J, leaving 13 bases between them. CDR1 and CDR2 from the germline V gene are SNHLY and FYNNEI. The CDR3 region has the DNA TGTGCCAGCACCCGGGGACTCGCCACCGGGGAGCTGTTTTTT. This encodes CASTRGLATGELFF. The variable domain in full, completed from reference TRBV2 and TRBJ2-2, reads EPEVTQTPSHQVTQMGQEVILRCVPISNHLYFYWYRQILGQKVEFLVSFYNNEISEKSEIFDDQFSVERPDGSNFTLKIRSTKLEDSAMYFCASTRGLATGELFFGEGSRLTVL.

This clonotype was seen a few times. The rearrangement links TRBV6-1 to TRBJ2-5; D tentatively reads TRBD1 or TRBD2 (6 bases each). Germline CDR1 is MNHNS and CDR2 is SASEGT. This CDR3 has 14 amino acids. Trimming cost V 7 bases and J 4 bases, with 16 bases left between them. Written as DNA, the CDR3 is TGTGCCAGCACCGAAAGGGGGGCAGGAGAGACCCAGTACTTC. Translated: CASTERGAGETQYF.

This clonotype was observed a handful of times. V and J are TRBV10-3 and TRBJ1-1; tentative D call: TRBD1 (5 bases). The CDR3 is made up of 14 amino acids. Germline V lookup: CDR1 ENHRY, CDR2 SYGVKD. Trimming removed 6 bases from V and 2 bases from J, with 13 bases in between. The CDR3 nucleotides are TGTGCCATCAGACTCCAGGGACGAAACACTGAAGCTTTCTTT. Translation: CAIRLQGRNTEAFF.

In its sample, this clonotype is medium-sized. The chain joins TRBV7-8 to TRBJ1-5, with D possibly TRBD1 on 5 matching bases. Germline V gene lookup returns CDR1 SGHVS and CDR2 FQNEAQ. Trimming shortened V by 4 bases and J by 2 bases, and 18 bases separated the two germline ends. The CDR3 is 17 amino acids. The CDR3 reads CASSSPSGTGGNQPQHF. The CDR3 DNA is TGTGCCAGCAGCTCCCCCTCGGGGACGGGGGGCAATCAGCCCCAGCATTTT.

This clonotype has only a few counts. This sequence joins TRBV6-5 and TRBJ1-2, with D possibly being TRBD1 (5 bases). Germline V lookup: CDR1 MNHEY, CDR2 SVGAGI. The CDR3 length is 16 residues. Between the trimmed V and J ends, which lost 3 bases and 0 bases, there was a span of 14 bases. The DNA for the CDR3 is TGTGCCAGCAGTTATCAGGGTCCAGGGCCTAACTATGGCTACACCTTC. Encoded protein: CASSYQGPGPNYGYTF.